This TCR beta chain was observed in a study of cytomegalovirus exposure and HLA in healthy donors listed by TCRdb under 2017. The study in broad terms: A later analysis indicated that the 95 to 150 validation repertoires were generated on the platform also employed for the approximately 700 repertoires of the first cohort. The study aimed to test whether signatures of past pathogen exposure could be identified by cataloging public T cell receptors. To predict cytomegalovirus infection status, the study brought together high-throughput TCR immunosequencing, statistical association of individual TCRs with disease status, and machine learning. A separate validation cohort of 90 to 150 different subjects was used in addition to the 666-subject first cohort.

What the research found in general, with its limitations: While some public TCRs were present in many individuals, most TCR sequences turned up only very rarely across donors. A later analysis found that TCRs clustered in the first cohort also tended to co-occur in the 120 validation repertoires, with approximately 95% of cluster scores above 0. In vitro tests confirmed that a few of the cytomegalovirus-associated TCR beta chains recognize cytomegalovirus antigens. According to the authors, the approach could potentially be generalized to other disease states and immunological phenotypes. All 120 or so repertoires were used to score co-occurrence in the validation cohort in a later analysis, because that analysis had no HLA typing for the cohort. The study listed 150 to 200 TCR beta chains as associated with cytomegalovirus. The classifier was reported to diagnose cytomegalovirus status with high specificity and sensitivity in both the original cohort and the validation cohort.

Library preparation employed the immunoSEQ multiplex PCR assay. The study's processing was this. A statistical classification framework was developed to diagnose cytomegalovirus status using the catalog of TCR beta chain sequences. The clones in this table, taken by TCRdb from immuneACCESS, are in-frame only. Not every clone is retained; where verified, under half of the shortfall comes from an unresolved V gene, and the cause of the rest is unknown. V and J calls and clone size are given by that table; D and trimming were obtained from the DNA. The sample has more than 85,000 clones on record, about nine tenths of them singletons. The ten largest clonotypes hold more than 2% of the sample. In the case of this clone: It lacks a known antigen. No much larger clonotype is one base removed from it; base qualities were not supplied.

For this chain, trimming is 2 bases at the V end and 2 bases at the J end, and the number of junction bases without a gene match is 8. Including cysteine and phenylalanine, the CDR3 has 17 amino acids. The CDR3 DNA has 51 bases and is translated from base 1. CDR1 LNHNV and CDR2 YYDKDF are derived from the germline V gene (reference sequence). Separate from the approximately 700-subject first cohort, the validation cohort of 90 to 150 subjects was the group to which the donors belonged. The rearranged segments are TRBV15 and TRBJ2-1; the junction holds 8 bases that match TRBD2. This TCR was recovered from a woman aged 18-30 years in good health and CMV-seronegative. The sequenced sample consisted of PBMCs. CDR3 loop: CATSRTERERPYNEQFF. The sequenced DNA is TGTGCCACCAGCAGAACTGAGCGGGAGAGACCCTACAATGAGCAGTTCTTC.